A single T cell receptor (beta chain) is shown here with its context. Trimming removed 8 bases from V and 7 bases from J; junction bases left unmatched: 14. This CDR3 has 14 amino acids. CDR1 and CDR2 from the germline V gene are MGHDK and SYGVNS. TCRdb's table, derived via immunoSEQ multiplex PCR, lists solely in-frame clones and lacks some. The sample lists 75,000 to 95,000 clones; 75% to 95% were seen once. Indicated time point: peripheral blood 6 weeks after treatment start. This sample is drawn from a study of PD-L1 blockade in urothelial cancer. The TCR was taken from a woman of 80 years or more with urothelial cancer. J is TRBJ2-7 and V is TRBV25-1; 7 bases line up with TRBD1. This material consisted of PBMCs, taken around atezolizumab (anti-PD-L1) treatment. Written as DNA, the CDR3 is TGTGCCAGCGCCTCTTTTGGGACAGTCGGGGAGCAGTACTTC. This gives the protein CASASFGTVGEQYF.